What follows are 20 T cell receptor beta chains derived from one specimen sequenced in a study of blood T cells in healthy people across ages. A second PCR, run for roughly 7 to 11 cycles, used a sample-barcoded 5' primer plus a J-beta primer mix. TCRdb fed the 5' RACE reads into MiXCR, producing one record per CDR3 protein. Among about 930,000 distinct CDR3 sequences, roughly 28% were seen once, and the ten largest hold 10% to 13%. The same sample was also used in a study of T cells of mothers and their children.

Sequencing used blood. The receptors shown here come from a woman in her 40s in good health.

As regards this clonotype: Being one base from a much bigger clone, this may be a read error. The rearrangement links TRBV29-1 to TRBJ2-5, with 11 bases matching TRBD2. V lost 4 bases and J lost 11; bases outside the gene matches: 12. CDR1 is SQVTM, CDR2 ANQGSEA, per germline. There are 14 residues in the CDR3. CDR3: CSVAVSGGADEQYF. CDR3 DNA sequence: TGCAGCGTTGCCGTTAGCGGGGGGGCCGATGAGCAGTACTTC.

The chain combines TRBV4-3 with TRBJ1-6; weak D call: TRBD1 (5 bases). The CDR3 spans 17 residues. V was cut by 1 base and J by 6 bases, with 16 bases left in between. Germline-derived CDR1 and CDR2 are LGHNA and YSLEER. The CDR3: CASSQVALGQGNSPLHF. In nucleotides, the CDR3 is TGCGCCAGCAGCCAAGTAGCGTTGGGCCAGGGTAATTCACCCCTCCACTTT.

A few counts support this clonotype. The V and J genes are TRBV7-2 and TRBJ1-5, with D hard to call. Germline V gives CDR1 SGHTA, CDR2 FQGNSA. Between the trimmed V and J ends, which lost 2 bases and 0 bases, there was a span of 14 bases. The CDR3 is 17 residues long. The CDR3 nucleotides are TGTGCCAGCAGCTTAACGGCCCTAGGGAATAGCAATCAGCCCCAGCATTTT. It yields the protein CASSLTALGNSNQPQHF.

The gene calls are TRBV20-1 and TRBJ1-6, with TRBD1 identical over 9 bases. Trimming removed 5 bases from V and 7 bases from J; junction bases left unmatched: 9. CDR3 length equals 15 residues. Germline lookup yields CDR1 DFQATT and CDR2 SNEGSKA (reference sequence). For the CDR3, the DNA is TGCAGTGCTTCTCCCGGGACAGGGTCCAATTCACCCCTCCACTTT. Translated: CSASPGTGSNSPLHF.

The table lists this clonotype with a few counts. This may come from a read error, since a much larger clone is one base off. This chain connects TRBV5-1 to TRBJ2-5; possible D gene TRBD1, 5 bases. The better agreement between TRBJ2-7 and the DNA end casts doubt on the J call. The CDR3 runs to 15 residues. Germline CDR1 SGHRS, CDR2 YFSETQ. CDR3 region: CASSLAPTEGYEQYF. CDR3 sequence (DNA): TGCGCCAGCAGCTTGGCGCCGACAGAAGGCTACGAGCAGTACTTC.

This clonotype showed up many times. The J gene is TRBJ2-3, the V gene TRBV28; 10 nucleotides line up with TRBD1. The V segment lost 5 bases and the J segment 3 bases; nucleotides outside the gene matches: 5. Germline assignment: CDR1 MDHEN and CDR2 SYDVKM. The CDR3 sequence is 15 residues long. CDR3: CASSPRQGATDTQYF. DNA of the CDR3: TGTGCCAGCAGTCCACGACAGGGGGCAACAGATACGCAGTATTTT.

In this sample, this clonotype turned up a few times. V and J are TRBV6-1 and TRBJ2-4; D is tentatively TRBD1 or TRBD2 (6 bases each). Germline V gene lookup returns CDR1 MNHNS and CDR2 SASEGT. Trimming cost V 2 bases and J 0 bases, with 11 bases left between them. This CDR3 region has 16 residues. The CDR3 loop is CASSEWGAVAKNIQYF. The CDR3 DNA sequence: TGTGCCAGCAGTGAATGGGGGGCCGTAGCCAAAAACATTCAGTACTTC.

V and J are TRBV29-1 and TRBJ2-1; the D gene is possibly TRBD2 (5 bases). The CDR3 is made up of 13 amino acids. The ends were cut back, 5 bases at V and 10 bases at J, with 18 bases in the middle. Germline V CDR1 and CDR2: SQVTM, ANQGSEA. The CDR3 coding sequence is TGCAGCGTTCCATCGACTATTTCGGACGAGCAGTTCTTC. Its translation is CSVPSTISDEQFF.

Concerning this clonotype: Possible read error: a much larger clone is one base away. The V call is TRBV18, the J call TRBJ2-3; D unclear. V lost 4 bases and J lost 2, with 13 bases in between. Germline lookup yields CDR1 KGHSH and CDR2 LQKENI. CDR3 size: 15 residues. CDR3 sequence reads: CASSRTPTSTDTQYF. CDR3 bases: TGTGCCAGCTCACGCACCCCGACCTCCACAGATACGCAGTATTTT.

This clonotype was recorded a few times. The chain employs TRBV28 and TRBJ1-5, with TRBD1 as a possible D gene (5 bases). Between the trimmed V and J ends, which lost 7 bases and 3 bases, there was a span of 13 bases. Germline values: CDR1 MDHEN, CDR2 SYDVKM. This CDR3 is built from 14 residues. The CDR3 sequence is CASTSGTHNQPQHF. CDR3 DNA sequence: TGTGCCAGCACTTCAGGGACCCACAATCAGCCCCAGCATTTT.

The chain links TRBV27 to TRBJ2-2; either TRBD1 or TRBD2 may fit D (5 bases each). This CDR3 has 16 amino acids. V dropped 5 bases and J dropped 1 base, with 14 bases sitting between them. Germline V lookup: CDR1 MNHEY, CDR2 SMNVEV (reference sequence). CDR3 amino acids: CASSAPGTLNTGELFF. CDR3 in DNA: TGTGCCAGCAGTGCCCCGGGGACCTTGAACACCGGGGAGCTGTTTTTT.

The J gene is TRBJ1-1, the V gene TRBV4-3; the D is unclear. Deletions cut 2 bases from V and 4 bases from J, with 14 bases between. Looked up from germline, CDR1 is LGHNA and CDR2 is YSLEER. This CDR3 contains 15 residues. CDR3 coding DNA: TGCGCCAGCAGCCAACTGGGCCTAAGGGTCACTGAAGCTTTCTTT. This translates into CASSQLGLRVTEAFF.

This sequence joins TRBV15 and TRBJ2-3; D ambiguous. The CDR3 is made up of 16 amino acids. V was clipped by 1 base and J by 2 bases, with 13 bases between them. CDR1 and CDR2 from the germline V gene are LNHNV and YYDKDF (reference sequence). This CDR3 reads CATSRGATSDTDTQYF. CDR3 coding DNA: TGTGCCACCAGCAGAGGAGCAACCTCAGACACAGATACGCAGTATTTT.

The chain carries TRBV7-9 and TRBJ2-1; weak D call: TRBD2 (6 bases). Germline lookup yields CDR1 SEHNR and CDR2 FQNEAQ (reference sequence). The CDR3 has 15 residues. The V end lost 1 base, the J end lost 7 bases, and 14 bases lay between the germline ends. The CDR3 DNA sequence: TGTGCCAGCAGCTTAGTAATCCTAGCGAAAAATGAGCAGTTCTTC. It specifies CASSLVILAKNEQFF.

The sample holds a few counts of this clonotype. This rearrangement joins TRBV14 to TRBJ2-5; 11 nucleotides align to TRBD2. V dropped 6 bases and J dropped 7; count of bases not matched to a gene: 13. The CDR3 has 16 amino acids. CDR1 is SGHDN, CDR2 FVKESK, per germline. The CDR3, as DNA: TGTGCCAGCAGTCTTACCGGGACTAGCGGTAGCGCGACCCAGTACTTC. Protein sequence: CASSLTGTSGSATQYF.

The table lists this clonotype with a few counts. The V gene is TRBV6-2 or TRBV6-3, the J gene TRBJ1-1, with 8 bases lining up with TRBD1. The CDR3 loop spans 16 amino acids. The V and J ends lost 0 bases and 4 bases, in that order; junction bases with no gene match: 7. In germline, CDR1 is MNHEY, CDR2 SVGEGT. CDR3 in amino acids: CASSYSMRQGTTEAFF. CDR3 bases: TGTGCCAGCAGTTACTCGATGCGACAGGGGACCACTGAAGCTTTCTTT.

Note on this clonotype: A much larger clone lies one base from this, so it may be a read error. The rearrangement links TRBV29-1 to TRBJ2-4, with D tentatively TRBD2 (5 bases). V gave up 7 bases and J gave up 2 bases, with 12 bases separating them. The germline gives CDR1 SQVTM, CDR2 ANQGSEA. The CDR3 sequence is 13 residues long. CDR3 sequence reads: CSGTRDSKNIQYF. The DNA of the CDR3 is TGCAGCGGAACCCGGGATTCCAAAAACATTCAGTACTTC.

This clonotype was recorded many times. In DNA form, the CDR3 reads TGTGCCAGCTCACCAACTGGACAGGGTGGGCAGACCCAGTACTTC. As protein: CASSPTGQGGQTQYF. The chain recombines TRBV18 with TRBJ2-5, with 8 bases aligning to TRBD1. The CDR3 covers 15 residues. Germline CDR1 KGHSH, CDR2 LQKENI. J was trimmed by 6 bases and V by 2 bases; bases with no gene match: 8.

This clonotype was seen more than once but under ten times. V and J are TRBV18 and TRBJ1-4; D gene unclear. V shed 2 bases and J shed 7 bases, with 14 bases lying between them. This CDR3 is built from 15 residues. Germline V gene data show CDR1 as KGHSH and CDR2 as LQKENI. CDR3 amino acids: CASSPYEYSPEKLFF. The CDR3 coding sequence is TGTGCCAGCTCACCATACGAGTACAGCCCTGAAAAACTGTTTTTT.

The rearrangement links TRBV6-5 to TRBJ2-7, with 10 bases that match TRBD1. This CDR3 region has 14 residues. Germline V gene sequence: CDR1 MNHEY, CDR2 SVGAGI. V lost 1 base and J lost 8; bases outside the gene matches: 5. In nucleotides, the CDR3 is TGTGCCAGCAGTTACTTGGGACAGGGGATGAAGCAGTACTTC. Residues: CASSYLGQGMKQYF.